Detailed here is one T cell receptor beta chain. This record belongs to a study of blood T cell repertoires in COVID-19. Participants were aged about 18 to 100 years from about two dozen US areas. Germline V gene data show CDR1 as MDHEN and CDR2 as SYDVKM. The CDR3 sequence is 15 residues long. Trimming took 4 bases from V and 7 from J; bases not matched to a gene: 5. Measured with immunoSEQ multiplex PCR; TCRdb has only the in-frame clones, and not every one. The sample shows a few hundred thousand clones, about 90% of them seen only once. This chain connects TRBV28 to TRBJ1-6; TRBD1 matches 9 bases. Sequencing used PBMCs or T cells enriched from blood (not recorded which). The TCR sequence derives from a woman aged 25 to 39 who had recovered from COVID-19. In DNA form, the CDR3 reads TGTGCCAGCAGTTCAACAGGGGGCTACAATTCACCCCTCCACTTT. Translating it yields CASSSTGGYNSPLHF.